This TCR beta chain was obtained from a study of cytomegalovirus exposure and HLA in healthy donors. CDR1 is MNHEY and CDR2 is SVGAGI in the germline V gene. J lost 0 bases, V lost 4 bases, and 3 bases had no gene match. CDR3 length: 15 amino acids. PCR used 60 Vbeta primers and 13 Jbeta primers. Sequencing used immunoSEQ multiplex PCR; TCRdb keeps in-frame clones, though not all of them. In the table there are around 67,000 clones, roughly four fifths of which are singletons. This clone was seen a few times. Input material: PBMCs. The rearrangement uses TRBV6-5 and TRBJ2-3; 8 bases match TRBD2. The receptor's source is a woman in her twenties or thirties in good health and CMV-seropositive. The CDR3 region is CASSSGGVSTDTQYF. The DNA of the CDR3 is TGTGCCAGCAGTTCCGGGGGGGTTAGCACAGATACGCAGTATTTT.